These T cell receptor beta chains were read from a single sample in a study of molecular identifiers for immune sequencing clone quantification. TCRdb used MiXCR to reprocess the PCR reads, holding one entry per CDR3 protein. The table includes a few hundred thousand distinct CDR3 sequences, roughly a fifth detected once. Sequenced: naive CD8+ T cells from blood, with Jurkat cell RNA spiked in. These receptors came from a human donor in good health. Some libraries in this study had Jurkat cell RNA spiked in. Both conserved end residues are trimmed from each CDR3. Each record gives: J gene, V gene, CDR3 protein.

J: TRBJ2-7
V: TRBV4-3
CDR3: ASSQGPAGVYEQY

J: TRBJ1-5
V: TRBV7-8
CDR3: ASSLEGQAHYQPQH

J: TRBJ2-3
V: TRBV9
CDR3: ASSPPAGTTQY

J: TRBJ1-1
V: TRBV5-8
CDR3: ASSSLRGRGAF

J: TRBJ2-6
V: TRBV13
CDR3: ASSPPRTRSGANVLT

J: TRBJ2-3
V: TRBV9
CDR3: ASSVRGLDITDTQY

J: TRBJ2-3
V: TRBV7-2
CDR3: ASSLVSGIGTDTQY

J: TRBJ1-4
V: TRBV7-9
CDR3: ASSSAQRATNEKLF

J: TRBJ2-7
V: TRBV6-2/TRBV6-3
CDR3: ASSLDYEQY

J: TRBJ1-4
V: TRBV5-6
CDR3: ASSHAGSGGNEKLF

J: TRBJ1-5
V: TRBV5-3
CDR3: ASSLGTGGGQPQH

J: TRBJ2-7
V: TRBV7-6
CDR3: ASSLEQGEFYEQY

J: TRBJ1-1
V: TRBV7-9
CDR3: ASSPSPGRDTGAF

J: TRBJ1-1
V: TRBV20-1
CDR3: SARDTPRTAEAF

J: TRBJ2-7
V: TRBV6-2/TRBV6-3
CDR3: ASSYRDRDTYEQY

J: TRBJ2-3
V: TRBV15
CDR3: ATSRDRRQLDTQY

J: TRBJ2-1
V: TRBV6-5
CDR3: ASSTGQGAQDYNEQF

J: TRBJ2-7
V: TRBV7-6
CDR3: ASSLKVGGWEQY

J: TRBJ1-1
V: TRBV10-2
CDR3: ASSEVSMNTEAF

J: TRBJ1-1
V: TRBV29-1
CDR3: SVKALLTGQRDSNTEAF

J: TRBJ1-2
V: TRBV2
CDR3: ASSDPLVDRTNYGYT

J: TRBJ2-3
V: TRBV4-3
CDR3: ASSQDPTGSGSDTQY

J: TRBJ2-3
V: TRBV4-2
CDR3: ASSQVELDRLSTDTQY

J: TRBJ2-6
V: TRBV19
CDR3: ASSSGTVPSGANVLT

J: TRBJ2-3
V: TRBV19
CDR3: ASSIIGGPTDTQY

J: TRBJ1-1
V: TRBV7-9
CDR3: ASSPEGQENTEAF

J: TRBJ1-5
V: TRBV15
CDR3: ATRDRDFNQPQH

J: TRBJ2-7
V: TRBV28
CDR3: AGYEGSPYEQY

J: TRBJ1-2
V: TRBV9
CDR3: ASSEGQGASYGYT

J: TRBJ2-7
V: TRBV27
CDR3: ASSFSLAASYEQY

J: TRBJ1-6
V: TRBV9
CDR3: ASSVSSHNSPLH

J: TRBJ2-7
V: TRBV20-1
CDR3: SASARFSPTIEQY

J: TRBJ2-2
V: TRBV6-2/TRBV6-3
CDR3: ASSYSSGTGVANTGELF

J: TRBJ2-1
V: TRBV9
CDR3: ASSASPSGGAREQF

J: TRBJ2-1
V: TRBV25-1
CDR3: ASSDIGTYNEQF

J: TRBJ1-5
V: TRBV24-1
CDR3: ATSDYDSSNQPQH

J: TRBJ1-3
V: TRBV7-9
CDR3: ASSRRTGSSGNTIY

J: TRBJ2-1
V: TRBV2
CDR3: ASSDGRAGSSYNEQF

J: TRBJ2-2
V: TRBV2
CDR3: ASSEGWGAGELF

J: TRBJ2-2
V: TRBV14
CDR3: ASSPLPGQGAIGELF

J: TRBJ1-1
V: TRBV12-3/TRBV12-4
CDR3: ASRAGTGGPNTEAF

J: TRBJ2-7
V: TRBV29-1
CDR3: SVEAKGGLSWEQY

J: TRBJ2-7
V: TRBV14
CDR3: ASSPGQGYLLEQY

J: TRBJ2-2
V: TRBV7-9
CDR3: ASSLEYTGELV

J: TRBJ1-5
V: TRBV19
CDR3: ASSIRESNQPQH